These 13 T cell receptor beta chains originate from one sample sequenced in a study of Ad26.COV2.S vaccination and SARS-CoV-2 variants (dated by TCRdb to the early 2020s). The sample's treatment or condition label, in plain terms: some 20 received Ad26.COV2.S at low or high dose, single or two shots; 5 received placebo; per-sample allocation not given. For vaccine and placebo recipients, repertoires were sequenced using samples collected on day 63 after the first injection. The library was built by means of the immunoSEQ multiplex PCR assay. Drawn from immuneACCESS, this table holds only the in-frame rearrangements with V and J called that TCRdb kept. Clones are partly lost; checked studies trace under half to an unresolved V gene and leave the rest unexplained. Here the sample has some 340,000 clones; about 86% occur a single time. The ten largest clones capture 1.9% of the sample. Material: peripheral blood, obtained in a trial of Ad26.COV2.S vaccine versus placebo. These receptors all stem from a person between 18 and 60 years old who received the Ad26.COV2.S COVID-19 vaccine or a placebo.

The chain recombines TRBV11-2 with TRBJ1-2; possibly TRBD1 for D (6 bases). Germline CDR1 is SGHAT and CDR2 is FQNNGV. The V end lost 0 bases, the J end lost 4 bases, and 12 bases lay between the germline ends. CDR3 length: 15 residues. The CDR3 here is CASSLDFGGGYGYTF. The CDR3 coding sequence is TGTGCCAGCAGCTTAGATTTCGGGGGCGGCTATGGCTACACCTTC.

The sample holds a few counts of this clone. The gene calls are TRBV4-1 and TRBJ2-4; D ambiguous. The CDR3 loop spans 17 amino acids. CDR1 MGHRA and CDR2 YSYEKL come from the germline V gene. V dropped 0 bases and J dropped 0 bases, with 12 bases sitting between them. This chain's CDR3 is CASSQDGLERAKNIQYF. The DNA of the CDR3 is TGCGCCAGCAGCCAAGATGGATTAGAGAGAGCCAAAAACATTCAGTACTTC.

CDR3 in DNA: TGCGCCAGCAGCCAAGAGCTAGGCCCCTCGCTTCGCTACACCTTC. This encodes CASSQELGPSLRYTF. The chain is built from TRBV4-1 and TRBJ1-2; D gene unclear. Looked up from germline, CDR1 is MGHRA and CDR2 is YSYEKL. Trimming removed 0 bases from V and 9 bases from J, with 17 bases in between. The CDR3 has 15 residues.

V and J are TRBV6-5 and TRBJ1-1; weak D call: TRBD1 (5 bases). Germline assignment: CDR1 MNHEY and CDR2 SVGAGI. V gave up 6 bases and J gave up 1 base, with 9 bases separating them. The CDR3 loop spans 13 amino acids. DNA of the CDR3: TGTGCCAGCAGAGGACACGCGAACACTGAAGCTTTCTTT. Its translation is CASRGHANTEAFF.

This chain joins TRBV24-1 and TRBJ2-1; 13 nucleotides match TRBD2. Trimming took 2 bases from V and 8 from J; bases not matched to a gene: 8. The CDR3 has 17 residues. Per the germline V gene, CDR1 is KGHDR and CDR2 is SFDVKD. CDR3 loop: CATSDSRTSGGRHEQFF. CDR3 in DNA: TGTGCCACCAGTGATTCCCGGACTAGCGGGGGAAGACATGAGCAGTTCTTC.

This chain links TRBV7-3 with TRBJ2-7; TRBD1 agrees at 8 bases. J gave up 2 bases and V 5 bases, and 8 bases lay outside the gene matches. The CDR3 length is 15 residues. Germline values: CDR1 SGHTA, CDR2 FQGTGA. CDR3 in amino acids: CASSPRTGPPYEQYF. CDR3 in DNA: TGTGCCAGCAGCCCGAGGACAGGGCCCCCCTACGAGCAGTACTTC.

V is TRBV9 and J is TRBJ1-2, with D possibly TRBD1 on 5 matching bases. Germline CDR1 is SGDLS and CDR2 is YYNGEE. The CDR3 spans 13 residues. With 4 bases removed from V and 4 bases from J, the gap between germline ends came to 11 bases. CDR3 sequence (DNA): TGTGCCAGCAGCCCAGGGACGGTCTATGGCTACACCTTC. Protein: CASSPGTVYGYTF.

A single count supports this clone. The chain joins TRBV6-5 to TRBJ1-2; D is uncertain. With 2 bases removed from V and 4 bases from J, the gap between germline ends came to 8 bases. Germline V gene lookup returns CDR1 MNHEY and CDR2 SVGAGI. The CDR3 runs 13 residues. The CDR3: CASSYAAGYGYTF. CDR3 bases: TGTGCCAGCAGTTACGCGGCAGGCTATGGCTACACCTTC.

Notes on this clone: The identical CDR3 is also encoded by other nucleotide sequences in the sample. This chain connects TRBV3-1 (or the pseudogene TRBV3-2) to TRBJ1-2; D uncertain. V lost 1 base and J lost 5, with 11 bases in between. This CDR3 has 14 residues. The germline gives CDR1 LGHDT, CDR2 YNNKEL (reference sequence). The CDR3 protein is CASSQGRAGYGYTF. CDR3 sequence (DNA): TGTGCCAGCAGCCAAGGAAGAGCTGGGTATGGCTACACCTTC.

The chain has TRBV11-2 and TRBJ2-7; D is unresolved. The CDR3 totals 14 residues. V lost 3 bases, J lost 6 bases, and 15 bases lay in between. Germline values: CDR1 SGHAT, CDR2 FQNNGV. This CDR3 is CASSFVGIRGEQYF. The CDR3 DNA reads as TGTGCCAGCAGCTTTGTGGGGATTCGAGGCGAGCAGTACTTC.

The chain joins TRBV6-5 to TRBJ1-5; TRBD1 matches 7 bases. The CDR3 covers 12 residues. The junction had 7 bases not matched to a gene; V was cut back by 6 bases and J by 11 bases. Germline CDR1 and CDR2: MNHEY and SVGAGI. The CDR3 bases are TGTGCCAGCAGCCAGGGGGTCGGTTCCCAGCATTTT. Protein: CASSQGVGSQHF.

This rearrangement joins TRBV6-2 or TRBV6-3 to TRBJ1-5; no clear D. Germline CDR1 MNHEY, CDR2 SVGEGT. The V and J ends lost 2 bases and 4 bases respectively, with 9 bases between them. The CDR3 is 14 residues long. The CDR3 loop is CASSYRLGNQPQHF. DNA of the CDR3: TGTGCCAGCAGTTACCGGTTGGGGAATCAGCCCCAGCATTTT.

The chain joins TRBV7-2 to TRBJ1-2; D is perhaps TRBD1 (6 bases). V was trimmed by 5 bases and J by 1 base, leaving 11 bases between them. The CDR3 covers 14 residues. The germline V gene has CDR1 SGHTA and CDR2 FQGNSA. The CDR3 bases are TGTGCCAGCAGCGAGACAGGTTATAACTATGGCTACACCTTC. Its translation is CASSETGYNYGYTF.